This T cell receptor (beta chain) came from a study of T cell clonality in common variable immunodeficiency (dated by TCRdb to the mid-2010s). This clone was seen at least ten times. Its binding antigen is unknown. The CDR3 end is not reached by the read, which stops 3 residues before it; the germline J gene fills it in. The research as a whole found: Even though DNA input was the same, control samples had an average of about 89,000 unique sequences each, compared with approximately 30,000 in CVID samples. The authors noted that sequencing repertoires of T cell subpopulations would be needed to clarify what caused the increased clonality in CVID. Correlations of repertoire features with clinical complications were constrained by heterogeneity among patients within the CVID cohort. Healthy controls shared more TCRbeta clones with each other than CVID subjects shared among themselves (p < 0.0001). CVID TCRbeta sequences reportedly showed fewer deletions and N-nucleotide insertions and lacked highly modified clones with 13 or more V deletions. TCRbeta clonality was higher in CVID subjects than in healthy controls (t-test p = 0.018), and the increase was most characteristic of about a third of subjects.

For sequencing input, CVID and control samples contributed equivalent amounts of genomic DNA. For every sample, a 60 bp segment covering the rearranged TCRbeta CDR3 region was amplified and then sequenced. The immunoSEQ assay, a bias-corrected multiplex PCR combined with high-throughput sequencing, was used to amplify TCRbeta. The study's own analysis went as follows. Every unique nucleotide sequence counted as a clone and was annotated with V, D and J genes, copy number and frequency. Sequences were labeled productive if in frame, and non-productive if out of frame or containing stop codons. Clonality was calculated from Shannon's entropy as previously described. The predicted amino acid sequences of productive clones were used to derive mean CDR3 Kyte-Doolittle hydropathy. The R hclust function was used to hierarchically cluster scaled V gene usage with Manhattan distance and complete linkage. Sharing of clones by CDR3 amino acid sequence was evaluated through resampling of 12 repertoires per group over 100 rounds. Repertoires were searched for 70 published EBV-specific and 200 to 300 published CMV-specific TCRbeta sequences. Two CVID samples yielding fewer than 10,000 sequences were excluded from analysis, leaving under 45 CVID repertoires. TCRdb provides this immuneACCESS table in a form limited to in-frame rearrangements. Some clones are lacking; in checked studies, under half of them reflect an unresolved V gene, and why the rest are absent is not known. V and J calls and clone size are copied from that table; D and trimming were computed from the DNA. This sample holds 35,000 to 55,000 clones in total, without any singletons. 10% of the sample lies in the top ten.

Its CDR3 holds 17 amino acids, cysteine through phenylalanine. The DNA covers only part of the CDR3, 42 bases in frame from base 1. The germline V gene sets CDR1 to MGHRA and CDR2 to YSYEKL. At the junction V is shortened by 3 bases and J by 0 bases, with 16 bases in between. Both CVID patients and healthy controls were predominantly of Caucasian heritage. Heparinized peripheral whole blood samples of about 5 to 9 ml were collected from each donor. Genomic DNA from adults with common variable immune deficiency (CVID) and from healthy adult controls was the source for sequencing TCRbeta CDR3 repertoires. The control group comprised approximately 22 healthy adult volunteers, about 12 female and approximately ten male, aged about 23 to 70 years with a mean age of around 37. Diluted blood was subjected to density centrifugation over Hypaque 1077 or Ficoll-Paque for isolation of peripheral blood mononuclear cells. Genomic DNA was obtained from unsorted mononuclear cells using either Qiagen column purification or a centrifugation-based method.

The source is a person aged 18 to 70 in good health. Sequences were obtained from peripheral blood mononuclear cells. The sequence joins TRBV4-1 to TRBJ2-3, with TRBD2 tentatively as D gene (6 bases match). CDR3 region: CASSQAGGPASTDTQYF. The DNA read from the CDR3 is TGCGCCAGCAGCCAGGCCGGGGGACCAGCTAGCACAGATACG.